This T cell receptor (beta chain) was sequenced for a study of human T cells and chemical hapten exposure. Study in general: Weekly scalp doses of diphenylcyclopropenone were given to patients during the roughly 24-week study. Patients having alopecia areata, totalis or universalis were mostly female. Regarding the study as a whole: Expanded TCRs were compared with controls, and the expanded TCRs formed significantly more large CDR3 similarity clusters.

Time point meaning: patch test 1, 2 weeks after DPC sensitization. The treatment was: therapeutic diphenylcyclopropenone sensitization with weekly scalp DPC. A few counts support this clonotype. Its antigen is unidentified. V trimming: 3 bases; J trimming: 2 bases; junction bases outside the gene matches: 8. The CDR3 extends over 16 amino acids. Looked up from germline, CDR1 is SGDLS and CDR2 is YYNGEE. Attachment of unique molecular identifiers to individual cDNA molecules was performed in the library. Using its own MiXCR run on the RACE reads, TCRdb lists one record per CDR3 protein. The sample includes around 380,000 distinct CDR3 sequences, 4% to 5.5% of them seen just once.

The receptor was isolated from a woman between 50 and 59 years old with alopecia areata. Some clones in this sample may be carry-over from other donors' samples. The V call is TRBV9, the J call TRBJ2-3; 8 bases line up with TRBD1. The sequencing used whole blood, collected in connection with sensitization to the hapten diphenylcyclopropenone (DPC). The CDR3 loop is CASSAKGQDLTDTQYF. The DNA for the CDR3 is TGTGCCAGCAGCGCGAAGGGACAGGACCTCACAGATACGCAGTATTTT.